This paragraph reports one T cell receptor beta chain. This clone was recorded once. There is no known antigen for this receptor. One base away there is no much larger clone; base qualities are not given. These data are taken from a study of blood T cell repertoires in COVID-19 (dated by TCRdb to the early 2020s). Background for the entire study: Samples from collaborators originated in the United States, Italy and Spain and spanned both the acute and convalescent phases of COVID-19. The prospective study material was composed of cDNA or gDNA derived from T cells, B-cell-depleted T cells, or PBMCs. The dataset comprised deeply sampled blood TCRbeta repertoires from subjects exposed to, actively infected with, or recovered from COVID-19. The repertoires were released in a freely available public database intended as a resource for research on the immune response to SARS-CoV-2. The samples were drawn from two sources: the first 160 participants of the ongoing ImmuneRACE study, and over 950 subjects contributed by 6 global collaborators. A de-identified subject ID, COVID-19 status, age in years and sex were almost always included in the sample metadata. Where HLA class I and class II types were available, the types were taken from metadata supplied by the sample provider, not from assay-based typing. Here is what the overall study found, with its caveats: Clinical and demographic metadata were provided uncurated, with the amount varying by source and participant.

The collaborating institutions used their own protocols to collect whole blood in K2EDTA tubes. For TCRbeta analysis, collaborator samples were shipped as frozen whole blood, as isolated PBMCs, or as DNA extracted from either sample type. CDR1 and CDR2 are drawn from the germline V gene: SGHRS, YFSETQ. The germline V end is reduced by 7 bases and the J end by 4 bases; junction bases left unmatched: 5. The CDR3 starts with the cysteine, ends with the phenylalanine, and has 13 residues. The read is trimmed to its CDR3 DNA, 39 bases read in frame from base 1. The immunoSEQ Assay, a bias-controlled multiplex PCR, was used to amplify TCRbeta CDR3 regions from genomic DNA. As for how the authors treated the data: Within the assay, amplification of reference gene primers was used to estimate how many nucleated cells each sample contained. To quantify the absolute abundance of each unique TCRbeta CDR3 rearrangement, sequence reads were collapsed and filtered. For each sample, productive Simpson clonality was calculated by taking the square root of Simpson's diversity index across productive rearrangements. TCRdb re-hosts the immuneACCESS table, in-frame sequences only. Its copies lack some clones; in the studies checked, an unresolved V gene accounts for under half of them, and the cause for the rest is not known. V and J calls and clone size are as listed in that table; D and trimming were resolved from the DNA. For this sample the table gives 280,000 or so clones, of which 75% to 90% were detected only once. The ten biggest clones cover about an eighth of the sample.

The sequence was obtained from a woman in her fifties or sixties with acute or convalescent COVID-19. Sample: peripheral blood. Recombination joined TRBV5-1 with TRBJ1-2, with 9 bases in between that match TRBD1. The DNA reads TGCGCCAGCGGAACAGGGGGCGTCTATGGCTACACCTTC. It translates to CASGTGGVYGYTF.